The entry that follows covers one T cell receptor beta chain sequence. Its target is not known. Treatment specified: oral pan-JAK inhibitor, 5-10 mg twice daily. The sample is drawn from a study of CD8+ T cells in alopecia areata. Notes on the study in general: Only one nonresponder was present, which leaves the link between baseline CD8+ expansion and response uncertain. Compared with normal scalp, lesional scalp had higher clonality and more expanded CD8+ clones.

cDNA prepared by RNA extraction and subsequent reverse transcription served as the template for sequencing. Profiling relied on immunoSEQ multiplex PCR, and the TCRdb table lists in-frame clones only, not all of them. Here the sample spans some 160,000 clones, roughly two thirds being singletons. The starting material was CD4+ T cells sorted from blood, obtained at week 4, from a patient treated with tofacitinib. This clonotype was obtained from a human donor with alopecia areata.

The CDR3 loop is CATGSAAYEQYF. Written as DNA, the CDR3 is TGTGCCACTGGGAGTGCAGCCTACGAGCAGTACTTC. This sequence joins TRBV10-3 and TRBJ2-7; possible D gene TRBD2, 5 bases. Trimming took off 10 bases at V and 2 bases at J, with 12 bases between the two ends. This CDR3 has 12 residues. The germline V gene has CDR1 ENHRY and CDR2 SYGVKD.